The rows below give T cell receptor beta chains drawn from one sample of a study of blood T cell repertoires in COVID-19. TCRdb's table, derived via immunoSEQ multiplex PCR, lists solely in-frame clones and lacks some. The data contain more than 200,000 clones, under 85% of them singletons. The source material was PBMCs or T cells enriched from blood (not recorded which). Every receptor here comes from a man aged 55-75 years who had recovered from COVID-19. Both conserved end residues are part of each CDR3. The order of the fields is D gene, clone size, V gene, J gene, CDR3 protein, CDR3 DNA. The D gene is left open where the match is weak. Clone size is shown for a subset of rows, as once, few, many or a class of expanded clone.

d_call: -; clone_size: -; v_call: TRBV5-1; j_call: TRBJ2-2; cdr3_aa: CASSRGQSWLSNTGELFF; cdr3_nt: TGCGCCAGCAGCCGAGGACAGAGTTGGTTGTCGAACACCGGGGAGCTGTTTTTT
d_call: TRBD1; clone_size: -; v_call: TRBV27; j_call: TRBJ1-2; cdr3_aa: CASSFQGQGAIGYTF; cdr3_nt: TGTGCCAGCAGCTTCCAGGGACAGGGGGCAATAGGCTACACCTTC
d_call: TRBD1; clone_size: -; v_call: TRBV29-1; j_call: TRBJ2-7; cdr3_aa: CSVKGQGGEQYF; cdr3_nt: TGCAGCGTTAAGGGACAGGGAGGCGAGCAGTACTTC
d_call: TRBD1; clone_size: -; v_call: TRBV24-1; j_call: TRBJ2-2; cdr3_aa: CATRQGRTGELFF; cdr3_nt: TGTGCCACCAGACAGGGGCGCACCGGGGAGCTGTTTTTT
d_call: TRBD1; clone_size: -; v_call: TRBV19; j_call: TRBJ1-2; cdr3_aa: CASRTGGAGYGYTF; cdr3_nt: TGTGCCAGTAGGACAGGGGGCGCAGGCTATGGCTACACCTTC
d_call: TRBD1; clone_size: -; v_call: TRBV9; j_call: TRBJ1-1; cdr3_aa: CASSTPGQGVGTEAFF; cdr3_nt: TGTGCCAGCAGCACTCCAGGACAGGGGGTTGGTACTGAAGCTTTCTTT
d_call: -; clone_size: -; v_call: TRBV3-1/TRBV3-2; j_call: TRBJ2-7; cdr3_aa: CASSQGPYEQYF; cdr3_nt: TGTGCCAGCAGCCAAGGGCCCTACGAGCAGTACTTC
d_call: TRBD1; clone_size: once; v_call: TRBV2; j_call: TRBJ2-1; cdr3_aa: CASSGTGDNEQFF; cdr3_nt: TGTGCCAGCAGCGGGACAGGGGACAATGAGCAGTTCTTC
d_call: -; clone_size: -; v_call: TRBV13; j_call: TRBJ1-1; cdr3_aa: CASSLGTGYPEAFF; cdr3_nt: TGTGCCAGCAGCTTAGGAACAGGGTACCCTGAAGCTTTCTTT
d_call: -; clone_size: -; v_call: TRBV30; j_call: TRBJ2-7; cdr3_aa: CAWSVGGEQYF; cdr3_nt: TGTGCCTGGAGTGTTGGAGGCGAGCAGTACTTC
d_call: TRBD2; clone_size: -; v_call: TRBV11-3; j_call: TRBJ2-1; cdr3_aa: CASNPSGGPYNEQFF; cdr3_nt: TGTGCCAGCAACCCGAGCGGGGGTCCGTACAATGAGCAGTTCTTC
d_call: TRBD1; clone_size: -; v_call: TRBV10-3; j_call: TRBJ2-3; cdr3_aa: CAISPGQERFWTDTQYF; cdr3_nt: TGTGCCATCAGTCCGGGACAGGAGAGGTTTTGGACAGATACGCAGTATTTT
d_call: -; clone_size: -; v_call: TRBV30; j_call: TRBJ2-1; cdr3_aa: CAWRLGQTYEQFF; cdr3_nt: TGTGCCTGGAGATTGGGCCAGACCTATGAGCAGTTCTTC
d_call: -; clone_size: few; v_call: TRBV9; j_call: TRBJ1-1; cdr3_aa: CASSVATGTEAFF; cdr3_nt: TGTGCCAGCAGCGTAGCTACCGGCACTGAAGCTTTCTTT
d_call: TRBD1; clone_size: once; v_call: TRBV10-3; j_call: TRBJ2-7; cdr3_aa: CAISVQGAIYEQYF; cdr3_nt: TGTGCCATCAGTGTCCAGGGGGCTATCTACGAGCAGTACTTC
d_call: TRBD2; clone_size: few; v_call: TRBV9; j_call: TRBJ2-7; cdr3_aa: CASSVASGGYEQYF; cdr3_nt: TGTGCCAGCAGCGTAGCTAGCGGGGGGTACGAGCAGTACTTC
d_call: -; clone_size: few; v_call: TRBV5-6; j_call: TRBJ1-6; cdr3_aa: CASSVDTYNSPLHF; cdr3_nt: TGTGCCAGCAGCGTAGACACCTATAATTCACCCCTCCACTTT
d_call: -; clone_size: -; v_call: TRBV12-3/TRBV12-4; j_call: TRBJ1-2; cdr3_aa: CASSLSRRDGYTF; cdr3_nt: TGTGCCAGCAGTTTGAGCCGGAGGGATGGCTACACCTTC
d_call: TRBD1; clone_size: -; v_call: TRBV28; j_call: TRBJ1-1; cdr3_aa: CASSLGQGRAFF; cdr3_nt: TGTGCCAGCAGCCTAGGACAGGGACGAGCTTTCTTT
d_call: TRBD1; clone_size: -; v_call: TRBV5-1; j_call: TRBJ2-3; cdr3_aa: CASSSGQGTTDTQYF; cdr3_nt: TGCGCCAGCAGCTCAGGACAGGGTACCACAGATACGCAGTATTTT
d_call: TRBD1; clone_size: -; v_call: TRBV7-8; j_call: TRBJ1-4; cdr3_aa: CASSSQGRKLFF; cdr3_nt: TGTGCCAGCAGCTCACAGGGGAGAAAACTGTTTTTT
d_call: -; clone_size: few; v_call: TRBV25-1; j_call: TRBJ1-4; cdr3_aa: CASSWTDKLFF; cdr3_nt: TGTGCCAGCAGTTGGACAGACAAACTGTTTTTT
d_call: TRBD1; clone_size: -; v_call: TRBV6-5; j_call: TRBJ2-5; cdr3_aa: CASSYAAGGYRETQYF; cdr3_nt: TGTGCCAGCAGTTACGCGGCAGGGGGTTATCGAGAGACCCAGTACTTC
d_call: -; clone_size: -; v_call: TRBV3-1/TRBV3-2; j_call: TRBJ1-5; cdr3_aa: CASSQGTATHQPQHF; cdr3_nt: TGTGCCAGCAGCCAAGGGACAGCTACCCATCAGCCCCAGCATTTT
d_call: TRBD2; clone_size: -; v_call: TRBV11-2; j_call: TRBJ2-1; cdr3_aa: CASSRTSGEYNEQFF; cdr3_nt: TGTGCCAGCAGCCGGACTAGCGGGGAATACAATGAGCAGTTCTTC